This TCR beta chain was profiled in a study of T cells in Graves' hyperthyroidism and ophthalmopathy. Study-level points and caveats: Expanded thyroid clonotypes (above 0.001) were mostly also found in blood.

From RNA transcripts, TCR beta CDR3 regions were amplified. TCR CDR3 regions were first amplified by RT-PCR with HTBI primers. Each CDR3 protein is one row after TCRdb ran MiXCR on the multiplex PCR reads. The repertoire holds 450,000 to 600,000 distinct CDR3 sequences, with about 14% as singletons. Patients aged 18 to 65 with hyperthyroidism were newly diagnosed, with duration under 2 months. Lactation, pregnancy, other autoimmune disease or uncontrolled infection led to exclusion of patients. This clonotype was seen at least ten times. Its antigen is undetermined. This CDR3 has 16 residues. V gave up 2 bases and J gave up 2 bases; unmatched junction bases: 7.

Sequencing was done on a sample of blood. This chain connects TRBV12-3 or TRBV12-4 to TRBJ2-7, with 9 bases aligning to TRBD2. The clonotype comes from a woman in her forties with Graves' hyperthyroidism. The CDR3 nucleotides are TGTGCCAGCAGTTTATGGGGACTAGCTGATACCTACGAGCAGTACTTC. As protein: CASSLWGLADTYEQYF.